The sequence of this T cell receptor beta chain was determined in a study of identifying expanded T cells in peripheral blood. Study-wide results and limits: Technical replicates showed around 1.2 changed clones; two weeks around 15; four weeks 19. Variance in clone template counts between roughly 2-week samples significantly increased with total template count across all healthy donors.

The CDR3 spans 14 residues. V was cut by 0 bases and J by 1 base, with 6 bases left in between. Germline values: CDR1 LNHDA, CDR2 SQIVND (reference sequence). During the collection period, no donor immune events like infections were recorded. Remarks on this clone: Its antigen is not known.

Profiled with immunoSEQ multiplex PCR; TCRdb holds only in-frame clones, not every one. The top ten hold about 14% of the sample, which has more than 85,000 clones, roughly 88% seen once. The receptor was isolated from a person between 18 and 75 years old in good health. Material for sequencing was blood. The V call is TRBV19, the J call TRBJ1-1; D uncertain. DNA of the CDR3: TGTGCCAGTAGTATAGATTTCCGGAACACTGAAGCTTTCTTT. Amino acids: CASSIDFRNTEAFF.